A single sample is the source of the 6 T cell receptor beta chains below, sequenced in a study of blood T cell repertoires in COVID-19. Clones were sequenced by immunoSEQ multiplex PCR, and TCRdb holds only the in-frame ones, with some missing. The data contain 200,000 to 250,000 clones, 82% of them singletons. The sequenced material came from peripheral blood. The receptors originated from a woman in her thirties or forties with acute or convalescent COVID-19.

V usage is TRBV5-4 and J usage is TRBJ1-2, with TRBD1 as a possible D gene (6 bases). V lost 4 bases and J 3 bases, leaving 13 bases between the germline ends. This CDR3 comprises 14 residues. Germline lookup yields CDR1 SGHNT and CDR2 YYREEE (reference sequence). This CDR3 is CASSRDIADYGYTF. The CDR3 DNA reads TGTGCCAGCAGCCGGGACATTGCCGACTATGGCTACACCTTC.

The rearrangement uses TRBV25-1 and TRBJ1-1; D gene uncertain. The CDR3 runs 17 residues. Trimming took 1 base from V and 7 from J, leaving 22 bases between them. The germline gives CDR1 MGHDK, CDR2 SYGVNS. DNA of the CDR3: TGTGCCAGCAGTGAATTTGGATTAAGGACTTCAGACGGTGAAGCTTTCTTT. It yields the protein CASSEFGLRTSDGEAFF.

CDR3 DNA sequence: TGTGCCAGCAGCTTAGTAGCGGGCCTCTCCTACGAGCAGTACTTC. Translating it yields CASSLVAGLSYEQYF. This chain joins TRBV7-9 and TRBJ2-7, with 7 bases aligning to TRBD2. There are 15 residues in the CDR3. The V segment lost 1 base and the J segment 0 bases; nucleotides outside the gene matches: 3. Germline loops: CDR1 SEHNR, CDR2 FQNEAQ (reference sequence).

This chain uses TRBV30 with TRBJ1-2, with unresolved D. CDR1 GTSNPN and CDR2 SVGIG come from the germline V gene (reference sequence). The CDR3 has 12 amino acids. V was clipped by 4 bases and J by 1 base, with 7 bases between them. CDR3 bases: TGTGCCTGGAACAGCCTTAACTATGGCTACACCTTC. Its protein product is CAWNSLNYGYTF. Full variable domain (missing parts from reference TRBV30 and TRBJ1-2): SQTIHQWPATLVQPVGSPLSLECTVEGTSNPNLYWYRQAAGRGLQLLFYSVGIGQISSEVPQNLSASRPQDRQFILSSKKLLLSDSGFYLCAWNSLNYGYTFGSGTRLTVV.

The chain uses TRBV7-2 and TRBJ1-2; D gene unclear. The CDR3 is made up of 12 amino acids. Germline V lookup: CDR1 SGHTA, CDR2 FQGNSA. The V end lost 5 bases, the J end lost 7 bases, and 11 bases lay between the germline ends. In DNA, the CDR3 is TGTGCCAGCAGCAAAACGGGAGGTGGCTACACCTTC. Its protein product is CASSKTGGGYTF. The full variable domain, in which reference TRBV7-2 and TRBJ1-2 provide the parts outside the CDR3, is GAGVSQSPSNKVTEKGKDVELRCDPISGHTALYWYRQSLGQGLEFLIYFQGNSAPDKSGLPSDRFSAERTGGSVSTLTIQRTQQEDSAVYLCASSKTGGGYTFGSGTRLTVV.

J is TRBJ1-5 and V is TRBV12-2; the D call in the table, TRBD1, was not verified against the DNA. TRBV12-2 is flagged as a pseudogene. The CDR3 contains 18 residues. The CDR3 DNA is TGTGCAAGTCGCTTAGTAGCTCAGGGTTTGGGTAGCAATCAGCCCCAGCATTTT. This encodes CASRLVAQGLGSNQPQHF.